In this sample, the clone carrying this TCR beta chain turned up many times. Trimming took off 0 bases at V and 1 base at J, with 12 bases between the two ends. CDR1 and CDR2 from the germline V gene are SGDLS and YYNGEE. CDR3 length equals 16 residues. The sample originates from a study of CD8 T cells in ankylosing spondylitis. TCRdb reprocessed the 5' RACE reads via MiXCR and lists one record per CDR3 protein. The sample consists of approximately 25,000 distinct CDR3 sequences, about 2.5% of them appearing once. This sequence joins TRBV9 and TRBJ2-3; D is ambiguous. The sequenced material came from blood, either unsorted or a sorted T cell fraction (not recorded which). This clonotype was obtained from a female donor with ankylosing spondylitis or in good health (not recorded which). The CDR3 DNA follows: TGTGCCAGCAGCGTAGATCCCCTAACCCGCACAGATACGCAGTATTTT. Its protein product is CASSVDPLTRTDTQYF.